What follows describes a single TCR beta chain. The sample belongs to a study of sequential checkpoint blockade in melanoma. Specified treatment: randomized to nivolumab then ipilimumab (arm A) or the reverse (arm B). The method was immunoSEQ multiplex PCR; TCRdb's version includes in-frame clones alone and lacks a portion of them. The repertoire holds some 11,000 clones, with roughly two thirds as singletons. The CDR3 runs 15 residues. Trimming removed 0 bases from V and 4 bases from J; junction bases left unmatched: 6. Germline V gene sequence: CDR1 MNHEY, CDR2 SMNVEV (reference sequence). The chain links TRBV27 to TRBJ2-7, with 7 positions matching TRBD2. The sequences come from CD8+ T cells sorted from blood (inferred from file names), collected from a patient given nivolumab and ipilimumab in sequence. This receptor was obtained from a human donor with melanoma. The CDR3 sequence: CASSLSGRENYEQYF. CDR3 coding DNA: TGTGCCAGCAGTTTATCGGGGCGGGAGAATTACGAGCAGTACTTC.